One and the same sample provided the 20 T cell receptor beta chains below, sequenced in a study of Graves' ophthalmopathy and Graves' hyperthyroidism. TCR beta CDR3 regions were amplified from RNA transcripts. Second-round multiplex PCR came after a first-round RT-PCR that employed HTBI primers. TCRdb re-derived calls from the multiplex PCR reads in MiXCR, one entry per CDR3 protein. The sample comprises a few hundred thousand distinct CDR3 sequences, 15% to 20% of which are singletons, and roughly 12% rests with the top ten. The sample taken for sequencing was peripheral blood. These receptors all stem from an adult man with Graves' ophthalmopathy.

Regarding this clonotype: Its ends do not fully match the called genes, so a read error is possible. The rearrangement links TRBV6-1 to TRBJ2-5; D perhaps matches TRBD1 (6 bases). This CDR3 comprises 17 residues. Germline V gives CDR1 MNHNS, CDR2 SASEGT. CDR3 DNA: TGTGCCAGCAGTGGACAGGCGGCATCGGGGTTAGGAGAGATCCAGTACTTC. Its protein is CASSGQAASGLGEIQYF.

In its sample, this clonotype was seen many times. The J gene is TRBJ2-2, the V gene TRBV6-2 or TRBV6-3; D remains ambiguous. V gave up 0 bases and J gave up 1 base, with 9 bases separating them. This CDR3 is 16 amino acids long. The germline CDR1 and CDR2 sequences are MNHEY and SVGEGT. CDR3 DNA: TGTGCCAGCAGTTACTCGATATCGGTGAACACCGGGGAGCTGTTTTTT. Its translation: CASSYSISVNTGELFF.

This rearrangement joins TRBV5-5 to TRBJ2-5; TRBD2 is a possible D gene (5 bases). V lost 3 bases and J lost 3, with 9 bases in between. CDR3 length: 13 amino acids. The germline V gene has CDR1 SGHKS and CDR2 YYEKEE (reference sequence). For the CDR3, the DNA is TGTGCCAGCAGCTGGGGAGTCAAAGAGACCCAGTACTTC. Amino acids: CASSWGVKETQYF.

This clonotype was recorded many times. The CDR3 nucleotides are TGCAGTGCTATCCGGCCGACTAGCGGGGGATTCCAAGAGACCCAGTACTTC. This encodes CSAIRPTSGGFQETQYF. The chain has TRBV20-1 and TRBJ2-5; 12 nucleotides match TRBD2. The CDR3 covers 17 residues. The germline V gene encodes CDR1 DFQATT and CDR2 SNEGSKA (reference sequence). With 4 bases clipped from V and 1 base from J, the junction kept 10 bases outside the gene matches.

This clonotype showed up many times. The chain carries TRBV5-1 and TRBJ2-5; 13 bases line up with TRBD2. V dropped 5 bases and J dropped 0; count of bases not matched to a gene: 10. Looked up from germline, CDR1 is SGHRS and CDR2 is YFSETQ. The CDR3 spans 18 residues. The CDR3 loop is CASRTTGTSGDHQETQYF. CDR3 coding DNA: TGCGCCAGCAGAACTACCGGGACTAGCGGGGATCACCAAGAGACCCAGTACTTC.

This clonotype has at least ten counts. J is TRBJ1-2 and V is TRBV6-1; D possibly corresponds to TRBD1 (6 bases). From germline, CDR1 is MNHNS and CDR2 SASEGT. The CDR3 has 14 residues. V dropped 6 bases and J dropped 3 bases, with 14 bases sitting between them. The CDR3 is CASRPAGGDYGYTF. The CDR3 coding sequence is TGTGCCAGCAGACCGGCGGGGGGCGACTATGGCTACACCTTC.

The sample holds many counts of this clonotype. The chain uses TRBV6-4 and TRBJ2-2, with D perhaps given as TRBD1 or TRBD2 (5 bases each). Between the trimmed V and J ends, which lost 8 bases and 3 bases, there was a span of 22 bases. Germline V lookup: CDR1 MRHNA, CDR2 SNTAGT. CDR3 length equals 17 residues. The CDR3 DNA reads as TGTGCCAGCTACTCTCGAGGGAGTGGGGCGGACACCGGGGAGCTGTTTTTT. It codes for CASYSRGSGADTGELFF.

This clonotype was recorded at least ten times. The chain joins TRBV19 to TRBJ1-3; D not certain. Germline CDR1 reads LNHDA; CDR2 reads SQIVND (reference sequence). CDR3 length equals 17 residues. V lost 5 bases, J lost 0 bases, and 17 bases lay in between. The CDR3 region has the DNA TGTGCCAGTAGTTATGGAGAAATAACGGTCTCTGGAAACACCATATATTTT. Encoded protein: CASSYGEITVSGNTIYF.

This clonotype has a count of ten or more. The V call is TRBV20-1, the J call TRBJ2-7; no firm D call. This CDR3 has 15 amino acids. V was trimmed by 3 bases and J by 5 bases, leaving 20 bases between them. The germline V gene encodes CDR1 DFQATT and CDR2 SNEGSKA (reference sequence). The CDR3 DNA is TGCAGTGCTAGGGAATCTAATTTCCTGCTCGACGAGCAGTACTTC. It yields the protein CSARESNFLLDEQYF.

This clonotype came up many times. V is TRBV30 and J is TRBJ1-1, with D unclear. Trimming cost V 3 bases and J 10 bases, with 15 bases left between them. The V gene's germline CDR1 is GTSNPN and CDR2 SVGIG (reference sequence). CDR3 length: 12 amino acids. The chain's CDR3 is CAWRNRARGAFF. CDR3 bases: TGTGCCTGGAGGAACCGGGCCAGAGGAGCTTTCTTT.

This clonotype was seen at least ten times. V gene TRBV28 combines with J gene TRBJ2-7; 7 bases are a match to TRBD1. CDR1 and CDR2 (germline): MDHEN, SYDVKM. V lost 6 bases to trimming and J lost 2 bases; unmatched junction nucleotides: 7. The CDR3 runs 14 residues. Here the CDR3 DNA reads TGTGCCAGCAGCCTGACAGGGTTACCCTACGAGCAGTACTTC. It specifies CASSLTGLPYEQYF.

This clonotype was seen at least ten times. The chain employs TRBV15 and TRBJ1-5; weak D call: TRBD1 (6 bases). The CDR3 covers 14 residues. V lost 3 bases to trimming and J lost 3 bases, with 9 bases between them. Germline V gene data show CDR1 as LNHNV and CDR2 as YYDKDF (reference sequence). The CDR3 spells CATSRWDTNQPQHF. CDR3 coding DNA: TGTGCCACCAGCAGGTGGGACACCAATCAGCCCCAGCATTTT.

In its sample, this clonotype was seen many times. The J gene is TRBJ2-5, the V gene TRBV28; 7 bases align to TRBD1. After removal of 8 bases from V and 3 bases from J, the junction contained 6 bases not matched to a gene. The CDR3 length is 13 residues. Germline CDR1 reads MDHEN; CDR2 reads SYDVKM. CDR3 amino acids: CASETTGKETQYF. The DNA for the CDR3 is TGTGCCAGCGAGACGACAGGGAAAGAGACCCAGTACTTC.

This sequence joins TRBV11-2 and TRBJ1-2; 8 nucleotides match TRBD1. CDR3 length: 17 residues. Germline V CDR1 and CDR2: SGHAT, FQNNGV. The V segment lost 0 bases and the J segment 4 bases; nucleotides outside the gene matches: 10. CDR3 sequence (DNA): TGTGCCAGCAGCTTAGATGCGGCTAGCAGGGGGCGCTATGGCTACACCTTC. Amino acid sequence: CASSLDAASRGRYGYTF.

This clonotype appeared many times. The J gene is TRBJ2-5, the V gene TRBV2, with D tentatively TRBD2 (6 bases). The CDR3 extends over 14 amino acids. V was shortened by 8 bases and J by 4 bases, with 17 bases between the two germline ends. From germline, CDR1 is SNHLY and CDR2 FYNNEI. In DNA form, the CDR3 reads TGTGCCAGCGGGGGGAAGACCCGGGGAGAGACCCAGTACTTC. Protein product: CASGGKTRGETQYF.

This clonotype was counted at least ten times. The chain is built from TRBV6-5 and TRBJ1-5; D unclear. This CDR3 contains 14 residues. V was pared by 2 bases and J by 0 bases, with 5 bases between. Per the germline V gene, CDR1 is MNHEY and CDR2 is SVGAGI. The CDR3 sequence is CASSYRVSNQPQHF. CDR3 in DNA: TGTGCCAGCAGTTACAGGGTTAGCAATCAGCCCCAGCATTTT.

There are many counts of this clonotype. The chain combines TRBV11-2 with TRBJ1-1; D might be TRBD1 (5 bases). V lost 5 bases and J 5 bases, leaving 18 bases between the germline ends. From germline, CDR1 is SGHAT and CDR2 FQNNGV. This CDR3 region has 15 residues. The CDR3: CASSGTRVVATEAFF. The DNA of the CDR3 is TGTGCCAGCAGCGGAACCAGGGTCGTGGCAACTGAAGCTTTCTTT.

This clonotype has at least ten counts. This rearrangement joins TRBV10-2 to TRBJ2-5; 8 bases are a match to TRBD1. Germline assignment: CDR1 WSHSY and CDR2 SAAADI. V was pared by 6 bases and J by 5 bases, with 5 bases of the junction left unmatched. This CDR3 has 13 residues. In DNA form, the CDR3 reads TGCGCCAGCAGGGACAGGGCAAGGGAGACCCAGTACTTC. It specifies CASRDRARETQYF.

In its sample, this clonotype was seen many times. As DNA, the CDR3 is TGTGCCACCAGCAGAGGAAGGACAAACTACGAGCAGTACTTC. Translating gives CATSRGRTNYEQYF. The chain links TRBV15 to TRBJ2-7; D perhaps matches TRBD1 (5 bases). Germline V lookup: CDR1 LNHNV, CDR2 YYDKDF (reference sequence). V gave up 1 base and J gave up 3 bases, with 10 bases separating them. CDR3 length: 14 amino acids.

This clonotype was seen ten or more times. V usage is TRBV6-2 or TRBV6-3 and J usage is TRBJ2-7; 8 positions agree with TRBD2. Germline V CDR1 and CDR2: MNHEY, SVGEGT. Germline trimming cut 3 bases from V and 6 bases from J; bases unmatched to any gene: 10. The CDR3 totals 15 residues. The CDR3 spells CASSYGPAGVTEQYF. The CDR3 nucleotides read TGTGCCAGCAGTTATGGTCCAGCGGGAGTCACCGAGCAGTACTTC.